Following are 23 T cell receptor beta chains from one sample sequenced in a study of blood T cell repertoires in COVID-19. Method: immunoSEQ multiplex PCR; TCRdb's copy keeps in-frame clones and lacks some. Of about 160,000 clones in the sample, roughly 93% were seen once. Source material: peripheral blood. These receptors all come from a man between 18 and 35 years old with acute or convalescent COVID-19.

In its sample, this clone was seen once. The CDR3 DNA follows: TGTGCCAGCTCACCACGAATACTTAGGACAGGCGATGAGCAGTTCTTC. Protein sequence: CASSPRILRTGDEQFF. The chain joins TRBV18 to TRBJ2-1; TRBD1 aligns across 7 bases. Germline V gene data show CDR1 as KGHSH and CDR2 as LQKENI. Trimming at V came to 1 base and at J to 8 bases, leaving 11 bases not matched to a gene. This CDR3 has 16 amino acids.

This clone was seen a few times. The V gene is TRBV3-1 (or the pseudogene TRBV3-2), the J gene TRBJ1-1; D uncertain. V was clipped by 4 bases and J by 1 base, with 10 bases between them. CDR3 size: 14 residues. Germline V CDR1 and CDR2: LGHDT, YNNKEL (reference sequence). Here the CDR3 reads CASSPPERNTEAFF. In DNA, the CDR3 is TGTGCCAGCAGCCCCCCCGAGCGGAACACTGAAGCTTTCTTT.

The J gene is TRBJ2-7, the V gene TRBV4-1; the D is unclear. Germline CDR1 reads MGHRA; CDR2 reads YSYEKL. The ends were cut back, 7 bases at V and 3 bases at J, with 19 bases in the middle. The CDR3 sequence is 15 residues long. CDR3 nucleotides: TGCGCCAGCACCCCCACGGTAGAGGTGGGCTACGAGCAGTACTTC. Translation: CASTPTVEVGYEQYF.

The V and J genes are TRBV9 and TRBJ1-2; D might be TRBD1 (5 bases). This CDR3 region has 14 residues. The germline gives CDR1 SGDLS, CDR2 YYNGEE. V was shortened by 5 bases and J by 4 bases, with 15 bases between the two germline ends. Written as DNA, the CDR3 is TGTGCCAGCAGGCCGACAGACGACTTCTATGGCTACACCTTC. Encoded protein: CASRPTDDFYGYTF.

V usage is TRBV11-2 and J usage is TRBJ1-4; 10 bases line up with TRBD1. This CDR3 region has 14 residues. Trimming took 4 bases from V and 8 from J; bases not matched to a gene: 4. Germline CDR1 reads SGHAT; CDR2 reads FQNNGV. The CDR3 region is CASSSTGGREKLFF. Here the CDR3 DNA reads TGTGCCAGCAGCTCGACAGGGGGCCGGGAAAAACTGTTTTTT.

This clone has just one count. This sequence joins TRBV24-1 and TRBJ1-3; 7 positions match TRBD1. The CDR3 has 15 amino acids. Per germline, CDR1 KGHDR and CDR2 SFDVKD. V lost 2 bases to trimming and J lost 4 bases; unmatched junction nucleotides: 4. Here the CDR3 DNA reads TGTGCCACCAGTGATTCCACAGGGGCCGGAAACACCATATATTTT. It codes for CATSDSTGAGNTIYF.

V is TRBV29-1 and J is TRBJ1-1; weak D call: TRBD1 (5 bases). Germline V gene lookup returns CDR1 SQVTM and CDR2 ANQGSEA. The CDR3 contains 12 residues. Trimming left V 4 bases short and J 2 bases short, with 8 bases between. The CDR3 DNA reads as TGCAGCGTTGGCGACAGAAACACTGAAGCTTTCTTT. Translation gives CSVGDRNTEAFF.

This chain joins TRBV5-4 and TRBJ2-3, with 9 positions matching TRBD2. Germline CDR1 SGHNT, CDR2 YYREEE (reference sequence). J lost 1 base, V lost 0 bases, and 3 bases had no gene match. CDR3 length: 16 amino acids. CDR3 loop: CASSLVGTSRTDTQYF. CDR3 bases: TGTGCCAGCAGCTTGGTTGGGACTAGCCGCACAGATACGCAGTATTTT.

The chain employs TRBV5-6 and TRBJ2-4; 10 nucleotides match TRBD1. Germline V gives CDR1 SGHDT, CDR2 YYEEEE. Trimming cost V 3 bases and J 1 base; bases outside gene matches: 1. CDR3 length: 15 residues. CDR3 sequence (DNA): TGTGCCAGCAGCTCGGGACAGGGGGCCAAAAACATTCAGTACTTC. Translating it yields CASSSGQGAKNIQYF.

The V call is TRBV3-1 (or the pseudogene TRBV3-2), the J call TRBJ2-1, with TRBD1 matching 7 bases. CDR3 size: 16 residues. J gave up 2 bases and V 8 bases, and 12 bases lay outside the gene matches. Germline loops: CDR1 LGHDT, CDR2 YNNKEL (reference sequence). CDR3 nucleotides: TGTGCCAGCGCCGGGTTGCTACAGGGGACCTACAATGAGCAGTTCTTC. The encoded protein is CASAGLLQGTYNEQFF.

This CDR3 reads CASSTDRGNQPQHF. CDR3 in DNA: TGTGCCAGTAGTACTGACAGGGGCAATCAGCCCCAGCATTTT. The chain links TRBV19 to TRBJ1-5; TRBD1 agrees at 7 bases. J was trimmed by 2 bases and V by 4 bases; bases with no gene match: 2. Germline values: CDR1 LNHDA, CDR2 SQIVND (reference sequence). CDR3 length: 14 amino acids. The entire variable domain, with the rest obtained from reference TRBV19 and TRBJ1-5, is as follows: DGGITQSPKYLFRKEGQNVTLSCEQNLNHDAMYWYRQDPGQGLRLIYYSQIVNDFQKGDIAEGYSVSREKKESFPLTVTSAQKNPTAFYLCASSTDRGNQPQHFGDGTRLSIL.

This rearrangement joins TRBV5-5 to TRBJ2-5; maybe TRBD1 (5 bases). The germline V gene encodes CDR1 SGHKS and CDR2 YYEKEE (reference sequence). This CDR3 region has 14 residues. Trimming left V 0 bases short and J 2 bases short, with 8 bases between. The CDR3 here is CASSLAGQQETQYF. The CDR3 DNA reads TGTGCCAGCAGCTTGGCAGGGCAGCAAGAGACCCAGTACTTC.

This chain uses TRBV6-1 with TRBJ1-2; TRBD1 is a possible D gene (6 bases). Trimming pared 2 bases from V and 8 bases from J, leaving 12 bases between. Germline values: CDR1 MNHNS, CDR2 SASEGT. The CDR3 spans 13 residues. This CDR3 reads CASSERGIGGYTF. CDR3 sequence (DNA): TGTGCCAGCAGTGAAAGGGGGATCGGCGGCTACACCTTC.

The CDR3 spells CASSIEWPGELFF. CDR3 coding DNA: TGTGCCAGTAGTATAGAATGGCCCGGGGAGCTGTTTTTT. This chain connects TRBV19 to TRBJ2-2; D is unclear. Deletions cut 0 bases from V and 6 bases from J, with 5 bases between. The CDR3 covers 13 residues. Germline CDR1 LNHDA, CDR2 SQIVND (reference sequence).

The J gene is TRBJ2-3, the V gene TRBV24-1, with D uncertain. Germline V gives CDR1 KGHDR, CDR2 SFDVKD. This CDR3 contains 14 residues. V was pared by 2 bases and J by 3 bases, with 8 bases between. The CDR3, as DNA: TGTGCCACCAGTGATTCCTACGTGACAGATACGCAGTATTTT. Protein: CATSDSYVTDTQYF.

V is TRBV19 and J is TRBJ2-2; possible D gene TRBD1, 5 bases. Trimming removed 2 bases from V and 1 base from J, with 8 bases in between. This CDR3 contains 15 residues. Germline values: CDR1 LNHDA, CDR2 SQIVND (reference sequence). The CDR3 bases are TGTGCCAGTAGTATACGGCAGGGGAACACCGGGGAGCTGTTTTTT. Translation gives CASSIRQGNTGELFF.

This clone has more than one count but fewer than ten. The chain links TRBV6-5 to TRBJ1-1; TRBD1 might be the D (6 bases). Trimming cost V 4 bases and J 1 base, with 13 bases left between them. CDR1 is MNHEY and CDR2 is SVGAGI in the germline V gene. The CDR3 runs 15 residues. CDR3 residues: CASSSVDRRNTEAFF. The CDR3 nucleotides are TGTGCCAGCAGTTCTGTAGACAGGCGGAACACTGAAGCTTTCTTT.

The J gene is TRBJ2-5, the V gene TRBV24-1; 8 bases agree with TRBD1. Germline CDR1 KGHDR, CDR2 SFDVKD. The CDR3 length is 14 residues. After removal of 2 bases from V and 5 bases from J, the junction contained 3 bases not matched to a gene. The CDR3 loop is CATSDSTGVETQYF. The CDR3, as DNA: TGTGCCACCAGTGATTCGACAGGGGTGGAGACCCAGTACTTC.

The chain uses TRBV2 and TRBJ1-4; 12 nucleotides match TRBD1. The germline V gene encodes CDR1 SNHLY and CDR2 FYNNEI. This CDR3 region has 17 residues. With V trimmed by 5 bases and J by 1 base, 5 bases remained unmatched. CDR3 sequence reads: CASSYGTGGGTNEKLFF. The CDR3 nucleotides are TGTGCCAGCAGTTATGGGACAGGGGGCGGAACTAATGAAAAACTGTTTTTT.

The chain couples TRBV13 to TRBJ1-1; D is unclear. This CDR3 contains 14 residues. Germline V gene data show CDR1 as PRHDT and CDR2 as FYEKMQ (reference sequence). V lost 0 bases and J lost 4, with 9 bases in between. CDR3 bases: TGTGCCAGCAGCTTAGGCCCTGGGCGCACTGAAGCTTTCTTT. This gives the protein CASSLGPGRTEAFF.

This clone was seen only once. The chain has TRBV13 and TRBJ1-5, with TRBD1 matching over 9 bases. In germline, CDR1 is PRHDT, CDR2 FYEKMQ (reference sequence). This CDR3 is built from 20 residues. J gave up 2 bases and V 2 bases, and 16 bases lay outside the gene matches. This CDR3 is CASSLTGGGGEVLGNQPQHF. Written as DNA, the CDR3 is TGTGCCAGCAGCTTAACAGGGGGCGGGGGCGAGGTCCTTGGCAATCAGCCCCAGCATTTT.

The chain combines TRBV5-1 with TRBJ1-2; D is perhaps TRBD1 (6 bases). CDR1 and CDR2 from the germline V gene are SGHRS and YFSETQ. CDR3 size: 14 residues. Trimming removed 0 bases from V and 3 bases from J, with 9 bases in between. The CDR3 loop is CASSLGTDDYGYTF. The CDR3, as DNA: TGCGCCAGCAGCTTGGGGACAGACGACTATGGCTACACCTTC.

The genes are TRBV27 and TRBJ2-7, with a weak D call TRBD1 (5 bases). The V gene lost 5 bases and the J gene lost 0 bases, with 11 bases spanning the gap. CDR1 MNHEY and CDR2 SMNVEV come from the germline V gene (reference sequence). This CDR3 has 14 amino acids. Written as DNA, the CDR3 is TGTGCCAGCAGTAAACAGGCCGACTCCTACGAGCAGTACTTC. It codes for CASSKQADSYEQYF.